The rows below give T cell receptor delta chains drawn from one sample of a study of Vδ1+ human thymocytes. TCRdb re-called the multiplex PCR reads via CATT. Of about 25,000 delta-chain clones in the sample, around 32% were seen once. The sequencing input was Vdelta1+ gamma-delta thymocytes from the thymus. Every receptor here comes from a boy less than two years old who had congenital heart surgery. Both conserved end residues are part of each CDR3. Fields, in order: clone size, D gene, V gene, J gene, CDR3 protein, CDR3 DNA. A D gene is named only where the DNA matches it firmly. Only part of the rows carry a size: once, few, many, or a class if the clone is expanded.

clone_size: NA
d_call: TRDD3
v_call: TRDV1
j_call: TRDJ1
cdr3_aa: CALGGPPLTCTGGYFHTDKLIF
cdr3_nt: TGTGCTCTTGGGGGCCCTCCTTTAACCTGTACTGGGGGATACTTCCACACCGATAAACTCATCTTT

clone_size: few
d_call: NA
v_call: TRDV1
j_call: TRDJ1
cdr3_aa: CALGERSPARTGSTDKLIF
cdr3_nt: TGTGCTCTTGGGGAGCGTTCTCCCGCCCGTACTGGGAGCACCGATAAACTCATCTTT

clone_size: few
d_call: TRDD3
v_call: TRDV1
j_call: TRDJ1
cdr3_aa: CALGDYWFPKLGDTRGTDKLIF
cdr3_nt: TGTGCTCTTGGGGACTATTGGTTCCCCAAACTGGGGGATACTCGTGGGACCGATAAACTCATCTTT

clone_size: few
d_call: NA
v_call: TRDV1
j_call: TRDJ1
cdr3_aa: CALGEPGLPWARPGKLIF
cdr3_nt: TGTGCTCTTGGGGAACCCGGCCTGCCGTGGGCCCGGCCGGGTAAACTCATCTTT

clone_size: NA
d_call: NA
v_call: TRDV1
j_call: TRDJ1
cdr3_aa: CALGELDNRQRGLTDKLIF
cdr3_nt: TGTGCTCTTGGGGAACTAGACAACCGACAAAGGGGTCTCACCGATAAACTCATCTTT

clone_size: NA
d_call: TRDD3
v_call: TRDV1
j_call: TRDJ1
cdr3_aa: CALGEGPPYGQYWGIQYTDKLIF
cdr3_nt: TGTGCTCTTGGGGAAGGGCCCCCCTACGGCCAGTACTGGGGGATCCAATACACCGATAAACTCATCTTT

clone_size: NA
d_call: NA
v_call: TRDV1
j_call: TRDJ1
cdr3_aa: CALGEGLTYYYTDKLIF
cdr3_nt: TGTGCTCTTGGGGAAGGGCTCACGTACTACTACACCGATAAACTCATCTTT

clone_size: NA
d_call: TRDD3
v_call: TRDV1
j_call: TRDJ1
cdr3_aa: CALGDHFSLRGDRRYKLIF
cdr3_nt: TGTGCTCTTGGGGACCACTTTTCCCTACGGGGGGATAGGCGATATAAACTCATCTTT

clone_size: NA
d_call: NA
v_call: TRDV1
j_call: TRDJ1
cdr3_aa: CALGNGQGGDPFADKLIF
cdr3_nt: TGTGCTCTTGGGAACGGGCAGGGGGGAGACCCCTTCGCCGATAAACTCATCTTT

clone_size: few
d_call: TRDD3
v_call: TRDV1
j_call: TRDJ2
cdr3_aa: CALGVPSRGGGYKVSQTAQLFF
cdr3_nt: TGTGCTCTTGGGGTACCGTCCCGGGGTGGGGGATACAAGGTTAGTCAGACAGCACAACTCTTCTTT

clone_size: NA
d_call: TRDD3
v_call: TRDV1
j_call: TRDJ1
cdr3_aa: CALGYQTSHDAQKSGGLNTDKLIF
cdr3_nt: TGTGCTCTTGGGTACCAAACTTCTCACGACGCCCAAAAGTCTGGGGGATTGAACACCGATAAACTCATCTTT

clone_size: NA
d_call: TRDD3
v_call: TRDV1
j_call: TRDJ1
cdr3_aa: CALGELSLGDPYTDKLIF
cdr3_nt: TGTGCTCTTGGGGAACTATCCTTGGGGGACCCATACACCGATAAACTCATCTTT

clone_size: NA
d_call: NA
v_call: TRDV1
j_call: TRDJ1
cdr3_aa: CALGELWRTGLTDKLIF
cdr3_nt: TGTGCTCTTGGGGAACTCTGGCGTACGGGACTCACCGATAAACTCATCTTT

clone_size: few
d_call: TRDD3
v_call: TRDV1
j_call: TRDJ1
cdr3_aa: CALGELILPGVVLGATYTDKLIF
cdr3_nt: TGTGCTCTTGGGGAACTGATCCTCCCCGGTGTGGTACTGGGGGCCACCTACACCGATAAACTCATCTTT

clone_size: NA
d_call: TRDD3
v_call: TRDV1
j_call: TRDJ1
cdr3_aa: CALGEGATDHWGTDKLIF
cdr3_nt: TGTGCTCTTGGGGAAGGGGCCACGGACCACTGGGGGACCGATAAACTCATCTTT

clone_size: NA
d_call: TRDD3
v_call: TRDV1
j_call: TRDJ1
cdr3_aa: CALGEKRSLTGGYVYTDKLIF
cdr3_nt: TGTGCTCTTGGGGAAAAGAGATCCCTAACTGGGGGCTACGTGTACACCGATAAACTCATCTTT

clone_size: NA
d_call: NA
v_call: TRDV1
j_call: TRDJ1
cdr3_aa: CAVGELGLRLYTDKLIF
cdr3_nt: TGTGCTGTTGGGGAACTCGGGTTACGTCTGTACACCGATAAACTCATCTTT

clone_size: few
d_call: TRDD3
v_call: TRDV1
j_call: TRDJ1
cdr3_aa: CALGELIILLGDTRADKLIF
cdr3_nt: TGTGCTCTTGGGGAACTAATAATACTTCTGGGGGATACGCGGGCCGATAAACTCATCTTT

clone_size: medium-sized
d_call: NA
v_call: TRDV1
j_call: TRDJ1
cdr3_aa: CALGNRWVDKLIF
cdr3_nt: TGTGCTCTTGGGAATCGGTGGGTCGATAAACTCATCTTT

clone_size: few
d_call: NA
v_call: TRDV1
j_call: TRDJ1
cdr3_aa: CALVEEVWDLRLKGDKLIF
cdr3_nt: TGTGCTCTTGTGGAAGAGGTCTGGGATCTCCGTCTAAAGGGCGATAAACTCATCTTT

clone_size: many
d_call: TRDD3
v_call: TRDV1
j_call: TRDJ1
cdr3_aa: CALGVGLVLGDQTDKLIF
cdr3_nt: TGTGCTCTTGGGGTTGGTCTCGTACTGGGGGACCAAACCGATAAACTCATCTTT

clone_size: few
d_call: TRDD3
v_call: TRDV1
j_call: TRDJ1
cdr3_aa: CALGDHPSYTPRGIRGNLIF
cdr3_nt: TGTGCTCTTGGGGACCACCCCTCCTACACTCCTCGGGGGATAAGAGGGAACCTCATCTTT

clone_size: NA
d_call: TRDD3
v_call: TRDV1
j_call: TRDJ1
cdr3_aa: CALGELSTNWGTRKDKLIF
cdr3_nt: TGTGCTCTTGGGGAACTTTCTACGAACTGGGGGACAAGGAAGGATAAACTCATCTTT

clone_size: NA
d_call: TRDD3
v_call: TRDV1
j_call: TRDJ1
cdr3_aa: CALGETRGDPLQGDKLIF
cdr3_nt: TGTGCTCTTGGGGAGACGCGGGGGGATCCCCTACAAGGCGATAAACTCATCTTT

clone_size: few
d_call: TRDD3
v_call: TRDV1
j_call: TRDJ1
cdr3_aa: CALGELPPSGGKTYTDKLIF
cdr3_nt: TGTGCTCTTGGGGAACTTCCCCCTAGTGGGGGAAAAACGTACACCGATAAACTCATCTTT

clone_size: few
d_call: TRDD3
v_call: TRDV1
j_call: TRDJ1
cdr3_aa: CALGELRIPDWGTLHTDKLIF
cdr3_nt: TGTGCTCTTGGGGAACTGCGCATCCCGGACTGGGGGACCCTTCACACCGATAAACTCATCTTT

clone_size: NA
d_call: NA
v_call: TRDV1
j_call: TRDJ1
cdr3_aa: CALGEITGTDKLIF
cdr3_nt: TGTGCTCTTGGGGAAATTACCGGGACCGATAAACTCATCTTT

clone_size: medium-sized
d_call: TRDD3
v_call: TRDV2
j_call: TRDJ1
cdr3_aa: CACWGISTDKLIF
cdr3_nt: TGTGCCTGTTGGGGGATTAGCACCGATAAACTCATCTTT

clone_size: few
d_call: TRDD3
v_call: TRDV1
j_call: TRDJ1
cdr3_aa: CALGDFFFQTTVLGFYTDKLIF
cdr3_nt: TGTGCTCTTGGGGACTTCTTCTTCCAAACCACTGTACTGGGGTTTTACACCGATAAACTCATCTTT

clone_size: NA
d_call: NA
v_call: TRDV1
j_call: TRDJ1
cdr3_aa: CALGLHSYQTDKLIF
cdr3_nt: TGTGCTCTTGGGCTGCACTCTTACCAGACCGATAAACTCATCTTT

clone_size: NA
d_call: NA
v_call: TRDV1
j_call: TRDJ1
cdr3_aa: CALGGPYLGWQVKLIF
cdr3_nt: TGTGCTCTTGGGGGGCCCTATCTCGGGTGGCAGGTTAAACTCATCTTT

clone_size: few
d_call: TRDD3
v_call: TRDV1
j_call: TRDJ1
cdr3_aa: CALGPLGDARPLYTDKLIF
cdr3_nt: TGTGCTCTTGGGCCACTGGGGGATGCCCGCCCGCTGTACACCGATAAACTCATCTTT

clone_size: few
d_call: TRDD3
v_call: TRDV1
j_call: TRDJ1
cdr3_aa: CALGEGSLGGYVTDKLIF
cdr3_nt: TGTGCTCTTGGGGAAGGGTCCCTAGGGGGATACGTAACCGATAAACTCATCTTT

clone_size: NA
d_call: TRDD3
v_call: TRDV1
j_call: TRDJ1
cdr3_aa: CALGAHNPTGDTLLRPRPTDKLIF
cdr3_nt: TGTGCTCTTGGGGCTCACAACCCTACTGGGGATACGCTTCTAAGACCCCGGCCCACCGATAAACTCATCTTT

clone_size: few
d_call: TRDD3
v_call: TRDV1
j_call: TRDJ1
cdr3_aa: CALGEMGSYVLGDKGRTDKLIF
cdr3_nt: TGTGCTCTTGGGGAAATGGGGTCCTACGTACTGGGGGATAAGGGAAGGACCGATAAACTCATCTTT

clone_size: few
d_call: TRDD3
v_call: TRDV1
j_call: TRDJ1
cdr3_aa: CALGVGLSGDTRIGYTDKLIF
cdr3_nt: TGTGCTCTTGGGGTCGGTCTTAGTGGGGATACAAGAATTGGGTACACCGATAAACTCATCTTT

clone_size: NA
d_call: TRDD2
v_call: TRDV1
j_call: TRDJ1
cdr3_aa: CALGQTGLPRGSGTDKLIF
cdr3_nt: TGTGCTCTTGGGCAAACAGGACTTCCTAGGGGTTCGGGCACCGATAAACTCATCTTT

clone_size: NA
d_call: TRDD3
v_call: TRDV1
j_call: TRDJ1
cdr3_aa: CALGEPFIHDTGGYLQHDKLIF
cdr3_nt: TGTGCTCTTGGGGAACCTTTCATTCACGATACTGGGGGATACCTACAGCACGATAAACTCATCTTT

clone_size: NA
d_call: TRDD3
v_call: TRDV1
j_call: TRDJ1
cdr3_aa: CALGESPKIFPSWGIPLYTDKLIF
cdr3_nt: TGTGCTCTTGGGGAATCACCCAAGATCTTCCCCTCCTGGGGGATACCCTTGTACACCGATAAACTCATCTTT

clone_size: NA
d_call: TRDD2
v_call: TRDV1
j_call: TRDJ1
cdr3_aa: CALGAIDSSYPLLVRRTDKLIF
cdr3_nt: TGTGCTCTTGGGGCGATAGACAGTTCCTACCCCTTACTGGTACGGCGGACCGATAAACTCATCTTT

clone_size: NA
d_call: NA
v_call: TRDV1
j_call: TRDJ1
cdr3_aa: CALGGSFRWGYTDKLIF
cdr3_nt: TGTGCTCTTGGGGGCAGCTTCCGGTGGGGATACACCGATAAACTCATCTTT

clone_size: once
d_call: NA
v_call: TRDV1
j_call: TRDJ1
cdr3_aa: CALGEWRPPSLDKLIF
cdr3_nt: TGTGCTCTTGGGGAATGGAGGCCCCCATCCTTAGATAAACTCATCTTT

clone_size: few
d_call: NA
v_call: TRDV2
j_call: TRDJ1
cdr3_aa: CACWAATDKLIF
cdr3_nt: TGTGCCTGTTGGGCGGCCACTGATAAGCTCATCTTT

clone_size: NA
d_call: TRDD3
v_call: TRDV1
j_call: TRDJ1
cdr3_aa: CALGETSLRSPLGDTHFGRTAELIF
cdr3_nt: TGTGCTCTTGGGGAGACCTCCCTTAGGTCGCCTCTGGGGGATACGCATTTTGGAAGGACAGCTGAACTCATCTTT

clone_size: few
d_call: TRDD3
v_call: TRDV1
j_call: TRDJ1
cdr3_aa: CALGELLTRGRYWGTPYTDKLIF
cdr3_nt: TGTGCTCTTGGGGAACTTCTAACCCGGGGACGGTACTGGGGGACCCCGTACACCGATAAACTCATCTTT

clone_size: few
d_call: TRDD3
v_call: TRDV1
j_call: TRDJ1
cdr3_aa: CALGSIRGGTYWGIRGKLIF
cdr3_nt: TGTGCTCTTGGGTCAATCAGAGGAGGGACTTACTGGGGGATACGAGGGAAACTCATCTTT

clone_size: few
d_call: NA
v_call: TRDV1
j_call: TRDJ1
cdr3_aa: CALGDIGLSLIWGKLIF
cdr3_nt: TGTGCTCTTGGGGATATTGGCCTAAGCCTTATCTGGGGTAAACTCATCTTT

clone_size: few
d_call: NA
v_call: TRDV1
j_call: TRDJ1
cdr3_aa: CALGELSSHLRYSDKLIF
cdr3_nt: TGTGCTCTTGGGGAACTATCCTCACACTTACGGTACAGCGATAAACTCATCTTT

clone_size: few
d_call: TRDD2
v_call: TRDV1
j_call: TRDJ1
cdr3_aa: CALGARGLPTLYTDKLIF
cdr3_nt: TGTGCTCTTGGGGCGCGCGGCCTTCCTACACTGTACACCGATAAACTCATCTTT

clone_size: NA
d_call: TRDD3
v_call: TRDV1
j_call: TRDJ1
cdr3_aa: CALGETLAGGLAYTDKLIF
cdr3_nt: TGTGCTCTTGGGGAAACCCTAGCTGGGGGATTAGCGTACACCGATAAACTCATCTTT